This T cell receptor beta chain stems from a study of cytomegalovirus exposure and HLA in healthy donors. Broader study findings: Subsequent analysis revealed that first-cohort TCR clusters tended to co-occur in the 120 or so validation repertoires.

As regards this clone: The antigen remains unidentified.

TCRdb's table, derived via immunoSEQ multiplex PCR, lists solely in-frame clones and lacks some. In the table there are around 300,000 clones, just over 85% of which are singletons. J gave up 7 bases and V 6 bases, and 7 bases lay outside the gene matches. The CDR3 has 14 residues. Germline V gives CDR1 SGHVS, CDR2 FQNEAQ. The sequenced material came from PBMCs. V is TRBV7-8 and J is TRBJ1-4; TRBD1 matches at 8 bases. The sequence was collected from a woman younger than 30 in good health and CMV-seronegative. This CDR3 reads CASSLTTGVEKLFF. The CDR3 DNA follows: TGTGCCAGCAGTTTGACGACAGGGGTTGAAAAACTGTTTTTT.